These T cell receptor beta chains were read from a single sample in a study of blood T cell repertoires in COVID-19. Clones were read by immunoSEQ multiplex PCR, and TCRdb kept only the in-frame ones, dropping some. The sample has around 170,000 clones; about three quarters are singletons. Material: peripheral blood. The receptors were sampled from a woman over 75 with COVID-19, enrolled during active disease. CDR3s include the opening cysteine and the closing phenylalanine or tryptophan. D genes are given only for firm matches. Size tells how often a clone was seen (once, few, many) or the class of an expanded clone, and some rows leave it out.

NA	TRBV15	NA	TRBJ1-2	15	TGTGCCACCAGCAGAGATAGGTCGGGATCTTCTGGCTACACCTTC	CATSRDRSGSSGYTF
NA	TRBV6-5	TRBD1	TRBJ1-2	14	TGTGCCAGCAGGATAACAGGGGGCTGGGATGGCTACACCTTC	CASRITGGWDGYTF
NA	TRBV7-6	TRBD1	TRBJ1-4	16	TGTGCCAGCAGCCCAGGACAGGATTCAACTAATGAAAAACTGTTTTTT	CASSPGQDSTNEKLFF
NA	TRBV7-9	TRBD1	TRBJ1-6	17	TGTGCCAGCAGGCCTACAGGGGCCATAGGGTATAATTCACCCCTCCACTTT	CASRPTGAIGYNSPLHF
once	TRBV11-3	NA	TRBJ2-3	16	TGTGCCAGCAGCTTCGTCCGGGGGGCCAGGGCAGATACGCAGTATTTT	CASSFVRGARADTQYF
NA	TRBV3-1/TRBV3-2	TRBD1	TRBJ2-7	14	TGTGCCAGCAGCCAAAAAGGACAGGTCCACGAGCAGTACTTC	CASSQKGQVHEQYF
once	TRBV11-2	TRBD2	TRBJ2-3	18	TGTGCCAGCAGCCCTAGACTAGCGGGAGTGCTAAGGGGAGATACGCAGTATTTT	CASSPRLAGVLRGDTQYF
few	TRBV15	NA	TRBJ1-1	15	TGTGCCACCAGCAGAGATCGGACCGGCAGGGCTGAAGCTTTCTTT	CATSRDRTGRAEAFF
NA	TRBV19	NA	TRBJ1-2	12	TGTGCCAGTAGAGGGGCTCCTTATGGCTACACCTTC	CASRGAPYGYTF
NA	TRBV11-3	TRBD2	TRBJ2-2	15	TGTGCCAGCAGCATTAGCGGGAAGGGCACCGGGGAGCTGTTTTTT	CASSISGKGTGELFF
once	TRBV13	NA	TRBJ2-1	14	TGTGCCAGCAGCTTTAGCGGCTCCTACAATGAGCAGTTCTTC	CASSFSGSYNEQFF
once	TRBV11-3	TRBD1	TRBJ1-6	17	TGTGCCAGCAGCTTTACAGGGGGAATCACCTATAATTCACCCCTCCACTTT	CASSFTGGITYNSPLHF
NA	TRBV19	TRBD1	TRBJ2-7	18	TGTGCCAGTAGTCGACGGACAGGGAGAAATAGTGTTATCCACGAGCAGTACTTC	CASSRRTGRNSVIHEQYF
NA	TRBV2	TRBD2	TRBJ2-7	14	TGTGCCAGCAGGGGACTAGCTACAAGGGACGAGCAGTACTTC	CASRGLATRDEQYF
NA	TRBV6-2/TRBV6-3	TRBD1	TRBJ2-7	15	TGTGCCAGCAGTTGGGACAGGGTGAGCTCCTACGAGCAGTACTTC	CASSWDRVSSYEQYF
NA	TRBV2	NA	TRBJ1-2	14	TGTGCCAGCAGTGAATTGGCAGGGACATACGGCTACACCTTC	CASSELAGTYGYTF
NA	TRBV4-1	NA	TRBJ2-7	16	TGCGCCAGCAGCCCAAGTGAATGGCAGGGCTCCTACGAGCAGTACTTC	CASSPSEWQGSYEQYF
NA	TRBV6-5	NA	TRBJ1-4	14	TGTGCCAGCAGTTTGAGGACAACTAATGAAAAACTGTTTTTT	CASSLRTTNEKLFF
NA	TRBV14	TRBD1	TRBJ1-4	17	TGTGCCAGCAGCCAAGAGCTTCCGGGACAGATTAATGAAAAACTGTTTTTT	CASSQELPGQINEKLFF
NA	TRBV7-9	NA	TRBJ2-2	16	TGTGCCAGCAGCTTAGGCACAGGGGGGGAAACCGGGGAGCTGTTTTTT	CASSLGTGGETGELFF
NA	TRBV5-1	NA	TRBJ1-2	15	TGCGCCAGCAGCTTAATGGGAGACCCTGACTATGGCTACACCTTC	CASSLMGDPDYGYTF
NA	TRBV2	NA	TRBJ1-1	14	TGTGCCAGCAGGGTTTGGATCAGGGGCACTGAAGCTTTCTTT	CASRVWIRGTEAFF
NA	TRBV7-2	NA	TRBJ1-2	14	TGTGCCAGCAGCTTCCGGGACACCTCCTATGGCTACACCTTC	CASSFRDTSYGYTF
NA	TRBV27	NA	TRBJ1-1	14	TGTGCCAGCAGTCCCCAAACACCGAACACTGAAGCTTTCTTT	CASSPQTPNTEAFF
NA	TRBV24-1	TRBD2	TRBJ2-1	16	TGTGCCACCAGTGATTTGCCCAGCGGGAGTGGCAATGAGCAGTTCTTC	CATSDLPSGSGNEQFF
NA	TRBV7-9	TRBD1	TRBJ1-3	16	TGTGCCAGCAGGCGTGAGAGGACAGGGTCTGGAAACACCATATATTTT	CASRRERTGSGNTIYF
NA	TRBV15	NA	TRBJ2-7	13	TGTGCCACCAGCAGAGAGTACCTATACGAGCAGTACTTC	CATSREYLYEQYF
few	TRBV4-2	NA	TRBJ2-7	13	TGTGCCAGCAGCCAAGAACATGCCTACGAGCAGTACTTC	CASSQEHAYEQYF
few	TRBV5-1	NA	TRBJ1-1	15	TGCGCCAGCAGCTTGGGAACTGTAATGAACACTGAAGCTTTCTTT	CASSLGTVMNTEAFF
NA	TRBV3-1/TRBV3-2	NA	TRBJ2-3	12	TGTGCCAGCAGCCACCACACAGATACGCAGTATTTT	CASSHHTDTQYF
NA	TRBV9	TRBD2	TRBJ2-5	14	TGTGCCAGCAGCGTCGGGGGGGCCCAAGAGACCCAGTACTTC	CASSVGGAQETQYF
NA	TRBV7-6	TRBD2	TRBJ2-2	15	TGTGCCAGCAGCTCGCTAGCGGGGGGGCCTGGGGAGCTGTTTTTT	CASSSLAGGPGELFF
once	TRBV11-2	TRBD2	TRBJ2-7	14	TGTGCCAGCAGCTTCCGGACTAGCGTCGACGAGCAGTACTTC	CASSFRTSVDEQYF
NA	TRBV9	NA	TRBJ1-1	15	TGTGCCAGCAGGGATGGTCCGACAGAGAACACTGAAGCTTTCTTT	CASRDGPTENTEAFF
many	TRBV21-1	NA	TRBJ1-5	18	TGTGCCAGCACCGGAAGAGGCCGACTGGGGCTCCCCAATCAGCCCCAGCATTTT	CASTGRGRLGLPNQPQHF